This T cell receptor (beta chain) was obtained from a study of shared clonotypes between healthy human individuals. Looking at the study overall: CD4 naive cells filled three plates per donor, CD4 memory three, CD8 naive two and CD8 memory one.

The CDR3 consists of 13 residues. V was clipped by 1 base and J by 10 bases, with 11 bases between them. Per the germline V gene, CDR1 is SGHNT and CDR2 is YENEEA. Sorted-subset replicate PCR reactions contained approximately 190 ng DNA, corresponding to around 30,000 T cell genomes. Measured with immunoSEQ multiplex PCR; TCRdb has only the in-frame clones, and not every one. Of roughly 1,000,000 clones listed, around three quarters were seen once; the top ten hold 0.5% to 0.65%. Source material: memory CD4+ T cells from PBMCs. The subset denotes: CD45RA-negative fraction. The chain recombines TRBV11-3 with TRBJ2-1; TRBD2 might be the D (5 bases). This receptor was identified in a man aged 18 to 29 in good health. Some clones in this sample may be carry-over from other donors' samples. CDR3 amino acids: CASSLALQREQFF. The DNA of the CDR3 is TGTGCCAGCAGCTTAGCTCTTCAGCGGGAGCAGTTCTTC.